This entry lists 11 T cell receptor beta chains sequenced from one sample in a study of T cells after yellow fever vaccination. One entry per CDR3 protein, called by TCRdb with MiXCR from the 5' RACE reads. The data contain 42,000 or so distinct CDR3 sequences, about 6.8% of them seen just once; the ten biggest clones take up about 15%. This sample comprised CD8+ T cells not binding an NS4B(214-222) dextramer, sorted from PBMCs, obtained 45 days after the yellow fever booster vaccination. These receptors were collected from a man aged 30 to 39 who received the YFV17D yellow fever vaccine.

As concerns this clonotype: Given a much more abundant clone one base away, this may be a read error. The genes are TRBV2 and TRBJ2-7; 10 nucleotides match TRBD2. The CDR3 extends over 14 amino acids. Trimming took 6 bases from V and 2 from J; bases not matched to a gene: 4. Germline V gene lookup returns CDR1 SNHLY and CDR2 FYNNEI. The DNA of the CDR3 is TGTGCCAGCAGAACTAGCGGGGTGGCCTACGAGCAGTACTTC. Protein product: CASRTSGVAYEQYF.

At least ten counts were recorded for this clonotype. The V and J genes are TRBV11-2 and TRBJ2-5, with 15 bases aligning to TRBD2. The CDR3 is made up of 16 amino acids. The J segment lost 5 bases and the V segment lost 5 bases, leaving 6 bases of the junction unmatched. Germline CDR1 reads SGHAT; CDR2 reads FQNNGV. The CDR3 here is CASSGRTSGRGETQYF. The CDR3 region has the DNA TGTGCCAGCAGCGGCCGGACTAGCGGGAGGGGGGAGACCCAGTACTTC.

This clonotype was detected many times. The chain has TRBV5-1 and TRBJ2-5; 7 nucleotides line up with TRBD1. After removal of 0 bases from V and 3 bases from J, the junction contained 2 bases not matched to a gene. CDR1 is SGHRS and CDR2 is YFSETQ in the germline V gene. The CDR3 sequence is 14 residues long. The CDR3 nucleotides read TGCGCCAGCAGCTTGGGACAGGGCGAAGAGACCCAGTACTTC. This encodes CASSLGQGEETQYF. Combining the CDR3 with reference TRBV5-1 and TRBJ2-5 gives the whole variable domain KAGVTQTPRYLIKTRGQQVTLSCSPISGHRSVSWYQQTPGQGLQFLFEYFSETQRNKGNFPGRFSGRQFSNSRSEMNVSTLELGDSALYLCASSLGQGEETQYFGPGTRLLVL.

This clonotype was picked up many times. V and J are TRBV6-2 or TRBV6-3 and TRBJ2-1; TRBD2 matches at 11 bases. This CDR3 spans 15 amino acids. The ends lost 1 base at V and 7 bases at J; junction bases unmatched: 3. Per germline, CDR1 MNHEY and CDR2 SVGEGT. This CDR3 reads CASSYLAGGPNEQFF. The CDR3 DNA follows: TGTGCCAGCAGTTACTTAGCGGGAGGGCCGAATGAGCAGTTCTTC.

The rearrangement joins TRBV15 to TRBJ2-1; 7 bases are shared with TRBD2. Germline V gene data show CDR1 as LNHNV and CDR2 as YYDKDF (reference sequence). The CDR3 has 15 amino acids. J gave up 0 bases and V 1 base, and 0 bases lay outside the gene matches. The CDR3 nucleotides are TGTGCCACCAGCAGAGCGGGAGGCTCCTACAATGAGCAGTTCTTC. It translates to CATSRAGGSYNEQFF.

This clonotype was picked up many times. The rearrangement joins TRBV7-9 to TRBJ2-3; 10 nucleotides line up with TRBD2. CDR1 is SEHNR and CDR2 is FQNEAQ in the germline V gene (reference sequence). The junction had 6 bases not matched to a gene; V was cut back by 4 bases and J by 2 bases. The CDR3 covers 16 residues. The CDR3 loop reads CASSYGLADATDTQYF. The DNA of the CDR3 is TGTGCCAGCAGCTACGGACTAGCGGACGCCACAGATACGCAGTATTTT.

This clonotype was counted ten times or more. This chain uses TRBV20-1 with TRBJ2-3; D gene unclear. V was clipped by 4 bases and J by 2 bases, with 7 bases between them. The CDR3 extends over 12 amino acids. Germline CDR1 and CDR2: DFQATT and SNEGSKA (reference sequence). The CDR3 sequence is CSATDTTDTQYF. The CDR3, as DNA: TGCAGTGCTACCGACACCACAGATACGCAGTATTTT.

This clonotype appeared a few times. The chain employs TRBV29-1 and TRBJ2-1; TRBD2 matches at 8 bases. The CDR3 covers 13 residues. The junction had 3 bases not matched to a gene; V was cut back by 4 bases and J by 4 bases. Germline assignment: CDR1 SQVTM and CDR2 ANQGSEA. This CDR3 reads CSVGASGYNEQFF. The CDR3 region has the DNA TGCAGCGTTGGGGCTAGCGGGTACAATGAGCAGTTCTTC.

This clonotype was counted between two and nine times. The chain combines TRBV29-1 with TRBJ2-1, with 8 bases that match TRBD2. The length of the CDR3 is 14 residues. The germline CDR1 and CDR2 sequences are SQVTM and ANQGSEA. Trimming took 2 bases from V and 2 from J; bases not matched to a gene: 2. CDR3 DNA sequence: TGCAGCGTTGAAAGCGGGAGAACCTACAATGAGCAGTTCTTC. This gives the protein CSVESGRTYNEQFF.

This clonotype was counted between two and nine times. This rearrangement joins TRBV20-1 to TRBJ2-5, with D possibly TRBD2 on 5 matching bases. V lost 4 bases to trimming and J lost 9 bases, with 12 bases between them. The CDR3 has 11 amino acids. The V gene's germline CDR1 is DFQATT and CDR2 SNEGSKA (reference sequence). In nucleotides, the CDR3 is TGCAGTGCTACAGAACCGGAGGCCCAGTACTTC. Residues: CSATEPEAQYF.

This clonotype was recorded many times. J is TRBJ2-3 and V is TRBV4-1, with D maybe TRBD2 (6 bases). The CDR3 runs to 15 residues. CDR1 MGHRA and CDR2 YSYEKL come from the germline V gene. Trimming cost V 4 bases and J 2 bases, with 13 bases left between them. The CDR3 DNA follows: TGCGCCAGCAGCCCGAGAAGCGGGTACACAGATACGCAGTATTTT. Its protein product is CASSPRSGYTDTQYF.